Sequencing of this T cell receptor (beta chain) was carried out in a study of blood T cell repertoires in COVID-19. At the level of the study: Both acute and convalescent COVID-19 samples were obtained from the United States, Italy and Spain.

Authors' processing steps: Amplification of reference gene primers provided the estimated nucleated cell counts. Profiled with immunoSEQ multiplex PCR; TCRdb holds only in-frame clones, not every one. D and trimming come from the DNA, and the V and J calls and clone size come from that table. The sample carries tens of thousands of clones, roughly 76% recorded once. Trimming removed 4 bases from V and 6 bases from J, with 11 bases in between. Germline V lookup: CDR1 LNHDA, CDR2 SQIVND (reference sequence). CDR3 length: 13 amino acids. The gene calls are TRBV19 and TRBJ2-3, with a weak D call TRBD1 (6 bases). Sequences were obtained from peripheral blood. The origin of this receptor is a man older than 75 with COVID-19, enrolled during active disease. CDR3 region: CASSTLRGDTQYF. In nucleotides, the CDR3 is TGTGCCAGTAGTACCCTGAGGGGGGATACGCAGTATTTT.